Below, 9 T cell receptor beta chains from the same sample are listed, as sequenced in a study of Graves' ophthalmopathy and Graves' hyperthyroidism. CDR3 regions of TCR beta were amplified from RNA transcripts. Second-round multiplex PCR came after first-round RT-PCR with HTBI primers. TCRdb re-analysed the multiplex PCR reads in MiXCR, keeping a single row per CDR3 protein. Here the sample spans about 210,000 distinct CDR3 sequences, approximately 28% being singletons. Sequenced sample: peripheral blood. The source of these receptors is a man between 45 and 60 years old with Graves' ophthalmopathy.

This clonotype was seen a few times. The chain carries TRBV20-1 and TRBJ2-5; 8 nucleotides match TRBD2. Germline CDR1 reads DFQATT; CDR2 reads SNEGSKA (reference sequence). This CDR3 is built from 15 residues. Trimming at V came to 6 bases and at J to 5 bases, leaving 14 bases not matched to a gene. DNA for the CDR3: TGCAGTGCCTCCTGGGTGGCGGGAGGACGGGAGACCCAGTACTTC. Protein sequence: CSASWVAGGRETQYF.

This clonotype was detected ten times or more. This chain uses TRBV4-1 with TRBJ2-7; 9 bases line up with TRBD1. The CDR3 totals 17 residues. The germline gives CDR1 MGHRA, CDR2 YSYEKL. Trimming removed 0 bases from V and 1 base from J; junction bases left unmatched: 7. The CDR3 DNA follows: TGCGCCAGCAGCCAAGAGCGTTTGGACAGGGGTTCCTACGAGCAGTACTTC. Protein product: CASSQERLDRGSYEQYF.

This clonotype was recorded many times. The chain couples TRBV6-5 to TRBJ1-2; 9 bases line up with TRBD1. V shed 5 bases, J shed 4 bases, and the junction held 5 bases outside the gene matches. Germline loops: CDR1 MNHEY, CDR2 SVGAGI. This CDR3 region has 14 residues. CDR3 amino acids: CASSPPGQGYGYTF. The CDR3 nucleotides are TGTGCCAGCAGTCCACCGGGACAGGGCTATGGCTACACCTTC.

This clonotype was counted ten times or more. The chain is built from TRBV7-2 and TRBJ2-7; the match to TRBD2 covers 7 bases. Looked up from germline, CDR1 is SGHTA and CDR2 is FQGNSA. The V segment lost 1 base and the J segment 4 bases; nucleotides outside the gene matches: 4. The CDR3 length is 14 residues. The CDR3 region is CASSLVGGGYEQYF. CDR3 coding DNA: TGTGCCAGCAGCTTAGTCGGGGGAGGGTACGAGCAGTACTTC.

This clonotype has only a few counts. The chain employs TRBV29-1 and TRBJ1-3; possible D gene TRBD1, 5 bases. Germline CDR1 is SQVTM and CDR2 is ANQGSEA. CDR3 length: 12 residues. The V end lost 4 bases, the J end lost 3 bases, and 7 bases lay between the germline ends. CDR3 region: CSVGGNGNTIYF. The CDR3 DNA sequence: TGCAGCGTTGGGGGGAATGGAAACACCATATATTTT.

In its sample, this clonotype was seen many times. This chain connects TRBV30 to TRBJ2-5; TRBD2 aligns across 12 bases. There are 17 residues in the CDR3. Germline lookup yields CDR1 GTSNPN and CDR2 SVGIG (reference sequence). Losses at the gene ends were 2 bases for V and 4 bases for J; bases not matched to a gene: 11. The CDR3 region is CAWSSGLAGGPGETQYF. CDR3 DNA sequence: TGTGCCTGGAGTTCAGGTCTAGCGGGAGGGCCTGGAGAGACCCAGTACTTC.

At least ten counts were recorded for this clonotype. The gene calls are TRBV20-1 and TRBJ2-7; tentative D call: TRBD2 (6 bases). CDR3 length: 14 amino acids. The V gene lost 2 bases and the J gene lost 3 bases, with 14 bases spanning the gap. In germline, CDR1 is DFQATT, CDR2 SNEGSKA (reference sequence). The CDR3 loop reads CSARLATRNYEQYF. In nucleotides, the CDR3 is TGCAGTGCTAGACTAGCGACCCGAAACTACGAGCAGTACTTC.

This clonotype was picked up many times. CDR3 amino acids: CASSQNDRVDQPQHF. DNA of the CDR3: TGCGCCAGCAGCCAAAACGACAGGGTTGATCAGCCCCAGCATTTT. The J gene is TRBJ1-5, the V gene TRBV4-1, with 7 bases matching TRBD1. The CDR3 has 15 amino acids. V shed 2 bases and J 5 bases; nucleotides not matched to a gene: 6. From germline, CDR1 is MGHRA and CDR2 YSYEKL.

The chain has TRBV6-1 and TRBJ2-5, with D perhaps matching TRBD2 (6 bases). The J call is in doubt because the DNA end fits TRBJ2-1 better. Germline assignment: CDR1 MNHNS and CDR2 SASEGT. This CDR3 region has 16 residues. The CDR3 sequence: CASSGGTFSSYNEQFF. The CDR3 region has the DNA TGTGCCAGCAGTGGCGGGACTTTTAGCTCCTACAATGAGCAGTTCTTC.